This note documents a single TCR beta chain sequence. The PCR employed 60 Vbeta primers together with 13 Jbeta primers. Data came from immunoSEQ multiplex PCR; TCRdb stores just in-frame clones and leaves some out. The table shows roughly 130,000 clones, with 60% to 85% occurring only once. The entry originates in a study of cytomegalovirus exposure and HLA in healthy donors. Germline V gene data show CDR1 as SGHVS and CDR2 as FQNEAQ. CDR3 length: 15 amino acids. Trimming removed 2 bases at V and 4 bases at J, with 13 bases between. The receptor was derived from a woman in her forties in good health and CMV-seronegative. The V gene is TRBV7-8, the J gene TRBJ2-3; a weak D match, TRBD2 (5 bases). Sequenced: PBMCs. The CDR3 bases are TGTGCCAGCAGCTTAACGGTTAGAGGGTCAGATACGCAGTATTTT. Residues: CASSLTVRGSDTQYF.